These 26 T cell receptor beta chains were sequenced from one sample in a study of blood T cells in healthy people across ages. Then a second PCR, running about 6 to 12 cycles, was carried out with a sample-barcoded 5' primer and a J-beta primer mix. TCRdb re-derived calls from the 5' RACE reads in MiXCR, one entry per CDR3 protein. Among approximately 800,000 distinct CDR3 sequences listed, about 62% were seen once. Specimen: blood. Receptors were obtained from a man aged 25-45 years in good health.

A word on this clonotype: One end of the junction fails to match germline, which may point to a read error. The chain couples TRBV28 to TRBJ1-2; D remains unclear. Per germline, CDR1 MDHEN and CDR2 SYDVKM. The CDR3 has 14 residues. In nucleotides, the CDR3 is TGTGCCGGCAGTTTAGATTCAGACCTCTATGGCTACACCTTC. It translates to CAGSLDSDLYGYTF.

This chain joins TRBV7-2 and TRBJ1-2; the D gene is possibly TRBD1 (5 bases). Germline values: CDR1 SGHTA, CDR2 FQGNSA. Trimming removed 4 bases from V and 5 bases from J, with 14 bases in between. The CDR3 covers 14 residues. CDR3 bases: TGTGCCAGCAGCTCGCTCGGGGGTTTTTATGGCTACACCTTC. Its translation is CASSSLGGFYGYTF.

This clonotype was detected only a few times. V and J are TRBV7-2 and TRBJ2-7; 13 bases align to TRBD2. Per germline, CDR1 SGHTA and CDR2 FQGNSA. The V segment lost 4 bases and the J segment 5 bases; nucleotides outside the gene matches: 8. The CDR3 contains 16 residues. The CDR3 region has the DNA TGTGCCAGCAGCTCCCGGACTAGCGGGAGTGTACACGAGCAGTACTTC. Its translation: CASSSRTSGSVHEQYF.

The chain links TRBV13 to TRBJ2-5; 8 bases are shared with TRBD1. The CDR3 has 14 residues. Germline lookup yields CDR1 PRHDT and CDR2 FYEKMQ (reference sequence). Trimming at V came to 5 bases and at J to 5 bases, leaving 7 bases not matched to a gene. The CDR3 loop reads CASSLWDRSETQYF. CDR3 nucleotides: TGTGCCAGCAGCCTCTGGGACAGGAGCGAGACCCAGTACTTC.

This clonotype was seen many times. V gene TRBV29-1 combines with J gene TRBJ2-6; 7 bases fit TRBD1. The CDR3 consists of 15 residues. In germline, CDR1 is SQVTM, CDR2 ANQGSEA. Unmatched junction bases numbered 9, after V lost 6 bases and J lost 4 bases. The CDR3 nucleotides read TGCAGCGTCGTTAGTAGGGGGCTAGGGGCCAACGTCCTGACTTTC. This encodes CSVVSRGLGANVLTF.

J is TRBJ2-3 and V is TRBV6-1, with 10 bases matching TRBD2. Germline V gene sequence: CDR1 MNHNS, CDR2 SASEGT. V lost 5 bases, J lost 6 bases, and 8 bases stayed unmatched. The CDR3 contains 15 residues. The CDR3 spells CASSIRTSGADTQYF. The CDR3 nucleotides read TGTGCCAGCAGTATAAGGACTAGCGGAGCGGATACGCAGTATTTT.

This chain uses TRBV20-1 with TRBJ2-7; D perhaps matches TRBD1 (5 bases). The J call may be mistaken, given a closer DNA end match to TRBJ2-4. Germline V gene lookup returns CDR1 DFQATT and CDR2 SNEGSKA (reference sequence). This CDR3 spans 13 amino acids. The CDR3 loop reads CSARRGTLNIQYF. Written as DNA, the CDR3 is TGCAGTGCTAGAAGGGGTACGCTAAACATTCAGTACTTC.

A single count supports this clonotype. Sequence at one end of the junction differs from germline and may be a read error. The chain joins TRBV2 to TRBJ2-1, with D possibly TRBD1 on 6 matching bases. Germline CDR1 and CDR2: SNHLY and FYNNEI. CDR3 length: 14 amino acids. DNA of the CDR3: TGTGCCTCTACAGGGATCACTTCCTACAGTGAGCAGTTCTTC. Its protein is CASTGITSYSEQFF.

This chain connects TRBV20-1 to TRBJ2-1; 10 nucleotides match TRBD2. Germline CDR1 DFQATT, CDR2 SNEGSKA (reference sequence). This CDR3 region has 14 residues. The ends lost 5 bases at V and 4 bases at J; junction bases unmatched: 5. The CDR3 here is CSAVSGRGYNEQFF. The CDR3 region has the DNA TGCAGTGCTGTGAGCGGGAGGGGTTACAATGAGCAGTTCTTC.

The chain has TRBV6-5 and TRBJ2-7, with 9 nucleotides matching TRBD2. The CDR3 spans 20 residues. Trimming took 1 base from V and 4 from J; bases not matched to a gene: 20. Germline CDR1 reads MNHEY; CDR2 reads SVGAGI. The CDR3 reads CASSYFQSHSGAGGNYEQYF. CDR3 nucleotide sequence: TGTGCCAGCAGTTACTTCCAGAGCCATAGCGGGGCGGGAGGGAATTACGAGCAGTACTTC.

The rearrangement uses TRBV5-1 and TRBJ2-7; the match to TRBD1 covers 10 bases. With the DNA end fitting TRBJ2-5 better, the J assignment may be wrong. CDR3 length: 15 amino acids. Germline values: CDR1 SGHRS, CDR2 YFSETQ. CDR3 nucleotides: TGCGCCAGCAGCACAGACAGGGGGCTGGGTGAGACCCAGTACTTC. This encodes CASSTDRGLGETQYF.

In the case of this clonotype: A much more abundant neighbour one base away suggests this may be a read error. The genes are TRBV27 and TRBJ2-4; 7 bases are shared with TRBD1. CDR1 and CDR2 (germline): MNHEY, SMNVEV (reference sequence). This CDR3 is built from 19 residues. Unmatched junction bases numbered 18, after V lost 6 bases and J lost 1 base. CDR3 residues: CASRHRGTRAKVAKNIQYF. DNA of the CDR3: TGTGCCAGCAGGCACAGGGGTACTAGGGCGAAGGTGGCCAAAAACATTCAGTACTTC.

This rearrangement joins TRBV20-1 to TRBJ2-2; D not resolved. Looked up from germline, CDR1 is DFQATT and CDR2 is SNEGSKA (reference sequence). This CDR3 has 13 amino acids. The germline V and J ends were trimmed by 4 bases and 7 bases, with 13 bases remaining between them. This CDR3 is CSATPGPLGELFF. Here the CDR3 DNA reads TGCAGTGCTACTCCTGGGCCCCTCGGGGAGCTGTTTTTT.

The chain uses TRBV4-3 and TRBJ2-1; TRBD2 is a possible D gene (6 bases). This CDR3 is 13 amino acids long. The V and J ends lost 1 base and 10 bases respectively, with 11 bases between them. CDR1 and CDR2 from the germline V gene are LGHNA and YSLEER. This chain's CDR3 is CASSQVSLAEQFF. For the CDR3, the DNA is TGCGCCAGCAGCCAAGTGTCTCTAGCGGAGCAGTTCTTC.

The table lists this clonotype with a few counts. This chain joins TRBV28 and TRBJ2-3, with 11 bases that match TRBD2. J gave up 8 bases and V 6 bases, and 10 bases lay outside the gene matches. This CDR3 is built from 15 residues. From germline, CDR1 is MDHEN and CDR2 SYDVKM. CDR3 residues: CASRHGLAGLGTQYF. The CDR3 nucleotides read TGTGCCAGCAGGCACGGACTAGCGGGCTTGGGTACGCAGTATTTT. Full variable domain (remainder filled in from reference TRBV28 and TRBJ2-3): DVKVTQSSRYLVKRTGEKVFLECVQDMDHENMFWYRQDPGLGLRLIYFSYDVKMKEKGDIPEGYSVSREKKERFSLILESASTNQTSMYLCASRHGLAGLGTQYFGPGTRLTVL.

This clonotype was found once. The V call is TRBV6-2 or TRBV6-3, the J call TRBJ2-1, with D possibly matching TRBD2 (5 bases). The CDR3 is made up of 13 amino acids. V was pared by 7 bases and J by 10 bases, with 17 bases between. In germline, CDR1 is MNHEY, CDR2 SVGEGT. For the CDR3, the DNA is TGTGCCAGCAACCCCGGGGTGGGTGGCGAGCAGTTCTTC. Translated, it gives CASNPGVGGEQFF.

In this sample, this clonotype turned up a few times. The chain joins TRBV20-1 to TRBJ2-4; the D is unclear. The ends were cut back, 4 bases at V and 4 bases at J, with 17 bases in the middle. This CDR3 region has 15 residues. From germline, CDR1 is DFQATT and CDR2 SNEGSKA (reference sequence). The DNA of the CDR3 is TGCAGTGCTAACCCTCTGGCCATGGAGAAAAACATTCAGTACTTC. It encodes CSANPLAMEKNIQYF.

This clonotype occurred a few times. The chain links TRBV20-1 to TRBJ2-5; a weak D match, TRBD1 (6 bases). CDR1 is DFQATT and CDR2 is SNEGSKA in the germline V gene (reference sequence). V was shortened by 3 bases and J by 5 bases, with 13 bases between the two germline ends. This CDR3 spans 13 amino acids. The CDR3 nucleotides are TGCAGTGCTAGGATCCAGGGGCTGGAGACCCAGTACTTC. Its translation is CSARIQGLETQYF.

In this sample, this clonotype turned up a few times. The chain combines TRBV6-6 with TRBJ2-7; 12 nucleotides align to TRBD1. Germline trimming cut 4 bases from V and 7 bases from J; bases unmatched to any gene: 5. The CDR3 extends over 14 amino acids. From germline, CDR1 is MNHNY and CDR2 SVGAGI (reference sequence). In DNA form, the CDR3 reads TGTGCCAGCAGTTTCGGGGACAGGGGGCCTGAGCAGTACTTC. As protein: CASSFGDRGPEQYF.

This clonotype was recorded a few times. This chain uses TRBV18 with TRBJ1-2; D gene unclear. This CDR3 is 16 amino acids long. Germline lookup yields CDR1 KGHSH and CDR2 LQKENI. V lost 2 bases, J lost 6 bases, and 19 bases lay in between. CDR3 in amino acids: CASSPSGVGAFDGYTF. The CDR3 bases are TGTGCCAGCTCACCATCAGGAGTAGGTGCTTTCGATGGCTACACCTTC.

This clonotype was seen just once. This chain links TRBV10-3 with TRBJ1-2, with a weak D call TRBD1 (6 bases). Looked up from germline, CDR1 is ENHRY and CDR2 is SYGVKD. Trimming removed 11 bases from V and 0 bases from J, with 25 bases in between. CDR3 length: 17 residues. CDR3 bases: TGTGCCGTAACTCCCCGGGACACAGGACAATCTAACTATGGCTACACCTTC. It encodes CAVTPRDTGQSNYGYTF.

In DNA, the CDR3 is TGCAGCGCTGGTGCGGGGAGCGGGAATGAGCAGTTCTTC. Translating it yields CSAGAGSGNEQFF. This chain joins TRBV29-1 and TRBJ2-1; weak D call: TRBD2 (6 bases). Trimming left V 7 bases short and J 7 bases short, with 17 bases between. Germline values: CDR1 SQVTM, CDR2 ANQGSEA. There are 13 residues in the CDR3.

The V gene is TRBV27, the J gene TRBJ2-4; D possibly corresponds to TRBD1 (6 bases). With the DNA end fitting TRBJ2-7 better, the J assignment may be wrong. This CDR3 region has 14 residues. The germline gives CDR1 MNHEY, CDR2 SMNVEV (reference sequence). This chain's CDR3 is CASSRYQGNYEQYF. The CDR3 nucleotides are TGTGCCAGCAGTAGATACCAGGGGAACTACGAGCAGTACTTC.

V and J are TRBV6-1 and TRBJ2-7; possibly TRBD1 or TRBD2 for D (5 bases each). The DNA matches TRBJ2-5 better at its end, which makes the J call doubtful. The CDR3 totals 15 residues. From germline, CDR1 is MNHNS and CDR2 SASEGT. As DNA, the CDR3 is TGTGCCAGCAGTGAAGCGGGGACGACAAAAGAGACCCAGTACTTC. It encodes CASSEAGTTKETQYF.

This chain uses TRBV4-2 with TRBJ2-1; 9 bases fit TRBD2. The CDR3 length is 14 residues. Germline trimming cut 0 bases from V and 8 bases from J; bases unmatched to any gene: 2. Per the germline V gene, CDR1 is LGHNA and CDR2 is YNFKEQ. This chain's CDR3 is CASSQDASGDEQFF. CDR3 coding DNA: TGTGCCAGCAGCCAAGACGCTAGCGGGGATGAGCAGTTCTTC.

As to this clonotype: The junction shows a germline mismatch at one end, possibly a read error. The chain uses TRBV5-1 and TRBJ1-2, with D possibly matching TRBD1 (5 bases). The CDR3 extends over 14 amino acids. CDR1 is SGHRS, CDR2 YFSETQ, per germline. The CDR3 DNA follows: TGCGCCAGCAGCTCCCTGACAGCTAACTATGGCTCCACCTTC. This encodes CASSSLTANYGSTF.